The entry below describes one T cell receptor (beta chain). What antigen it recognizes has not been identified. Base qualities are not recorded, but no much larger clone differs from it by a single base. Receptor amplification or capture employed the immunoSEQ multiplex PCR assay. For the multiplex PCR, a mixture combining 60 forward primers for TCR Vbeta segments and 13 reverse primers for TCR Jbeta segments was used. Amplification of the CDR3 region of rearranged TCR beta genes was performed with a multiplex PCR assay on genomic DNA. Amplified TCR beta libraries were sequenced as 87-base-pair reads on the Illumina HiSeq System. The paper's data handling went like this. In a later analysis, approximately 74 million unique TCR beta chains were counted across the roughly 670 repertoires, and approximately 9.9 million of these chains were shared by at least two donors. Raw reads were error-corrected and collapsed into unique sequences by a nearest-neighbor algorithm in which closely related sequences were merged to remove PCR and sequencing errors. V, D and J gene segments were assigned by aligning CDR3 sequences to IMGT reference sequences. Each retained sequence needed at least a six-nucleotide match to both a V gene segment and a J gene segment. A rearrangement counted as productive if the CDR3 had no stop codons and remained in frame with V and J, and every other rearrangement counted as non-productive. Following IMGT convention, CDR3 was defined as the stretch from the second conserved V-encoded cysteine to the conserved J-encoded phenylalanine. The earlier analysis of roughly 590 of the donors excluded sequences that lacked an unambiguous match to a single V gene segment. An earlier analysis of 500 to 700 of the donors classified V segments as functional when productive rearrangements were above 56.7% and as segregating when the standard deviation between donors was above 5%. A statistical classification framework was developed to diagnose cytomegalovirus status using the catalog of TCR beta chain sequences. V and J gene assignment, in a later analysis, came from comparing TCR nucleotide sequences with IMGT/GENE-DB human TR gene sequences. A later analysis assigned CDR3 sequences and most-parsimonious VDJ recombination scenarios with the TCRdist pipeline. In a later analysis, every TCR beta chain was defined by the combination of its CDR3 amino acid sequence and its V-gene family, and reads without a unique V-gene family were dropped. In a later analysis, 500 to 700 highly shared, low-generation-probability nucleotide sequences were removed to address suspected cross-contamination and a sequencing artifact. For each public chain, a later analysis derived a clonal expansion index from normalized ranks of inferred template counts within each repertoire. Generation probabilities in a later analysis came from a VDJ recombination model fitted to out-of-frame rearrangements, and those results were checked against IGoR. In a later analysis, TCR-TCR, TCR-HLA and TCR-CMV co-occurrence was scored with hypergeometric tests, and a repertoire-size bias correction was applied to TCR pairs. To estimate false discovery rates, a later analysis permuted the HLA or CMV assignments 20 times. A later analysis grouped co-occurring TCRs with DBSCAN, adding TCRdist sequence similarity when clustering within HLA-allele-positive subsets. For co-occurrence clustering, repertoires with fewer than 30,000 or more than 120,000 public chains were excluded, along with roughly 5 repertoires with anomalous nucleotide sharing. The table was pulled from immuneACCESS by TCRdb, which kept in-frame rearrangements only. Such tables lose some clones; where checked, under half of the loss comes from unresolved V genes, and the rest has no known cause. The DNA was the basis for D and trimming; V, J and clone size are from that table. For this sample the table gives about 180,000 clones, of which 76% were detected only once. Around 1.5% of the sample is in the top ten clones.

The entry originates in a study of cytomegalovirus exposure and HLA in healthy donors (dated by TCRdb to the late 2010s). Looking at the study overall: In an earlier analysis of under 750 of the donors, approximately 260 Gb of sequence data and 90 million to 120 million unique TCR beta sequences from roughly 200 million T cells were reported. Roughly 300 gigabases of sequencing data and approximately 80 million unique TCR sequences were included in an early release covering 500 to 750 HLA-typed donors. Among the roughly 430 genotyped donors, around 81% belonged to the genetic ancestry cluster associated with self-reported Caucasian donors. The aim of the study was to test whether cataloging public T cell receptors could identify signatures of past pathogen exposure. The T cell repertoires of several hundred subjects were profiled by immunosequencing and related to cytomegalovirus serostatus. Along with the approximately 700-subject first cohort, a separate validation cohort of over a hundred different subjects was used. High-throughput TCR immunosequencing, statistical association of individual TCRs with disease status, and machine learning were combined to predict cytomegalovirus infection status. A later analysis re-analyzed previously published TCR beta repertoires from roughly 600 donors and added high-resolution HLA genotyping to study TCR occurrence patterns. Rather than using new phenotypic data, the later analysis identified candidate immune exposures from TCR beta sequences and from how often those sequences occurred across donors. An earlier analysis of some 500 of the donors used high-throughput TCR beta sequencing to judge whether each TCR beta V gene segment behaved as functional or pseudogenic. Donor age, sex, ethnicity and CMV serostatus were compiled together with the repertoire data. A later genetic analysis took genome-wide SNP genotypes for about 55% of the 666 donors and used that subset as a discovery cohort. All discovery cohort repertoires had been generated using a single sequencing platform. HLA typing covered class I and class II loci at four-digit resolution. The number of typed donors differed by locus: roughly 629-640 for A, B, C, DRB1 and DQB1; 522 for DQA1; approximately 600 for DPA1; and about 450 for DPB1. About five DR-DQ haplotypes were treated as single units for association and clustering because of strong linkage in the cohort. On average, 235,054 unique TCR beta nucleotide sequences were sequenced per donor among more than 350 genotyped donors of the cohort, with roughly 18% of those sequences being non-productive.

The cohort consisted of hundreds of healthy bone marrow donors. At the time of sampling, all cohort members were nominally healthy, though unrecorded immune exposures were likely present. The donor was CMV seronegative and was included in the group of a few hundred seronegative cohort members. Each donor provided a peripheral blood sample, and peripheral blood mononuclear cells were used for TCR beta sequencing. Genomic DNA was extracted from the blood cell samples with the Qiagen DNeasy Blood Extraction Kit. Broad study findings and their caveats: Most TCR sequences were observed very rarely across donors, whereas some public TCRs were present in many individuals. Compared with the 666-donor mean, donors in an Asian-associated ancestry cluster had fewer N-insertions in productive TCRs, according to a later genetic analysis. In a later analysis, most CMV-associated TCR beta chains were found to appear HLA-restricted, with HLA associations seemingly driven largely by CMV exposure. The study gave a list of about 170 TCR beta chains associated with cytomegalovirus. In a later analysis, the rate of TCR association differed among HLA loci, with DRB1 alleles having the most associated TCRs and HLA-C alleles having the fewest. A group of highly shared sequence variants was considered likely to be a technical artifact of the sequencing pipeline. Three of the identified cytomegalovirus-associated TCR beta chains were confirmed in vitro to be specific for cytomegalovirus antigens. In an earlier analysis of roughly 560 of the donors, most TCR beta V segments were observed in productive rearrangements about 87% or about 30% of the time, broadly matching IMGT annotations. According to a later analysis, parvovirus B19, influenza, CMV and Epstein-Barr virus appeared linked to several top co-occurrence clusters. Because the 87-base-pair reads could not distinguish some IMGT-functional V segments, including TRBV6-2 and TRBV6-3, those segments were excluded. A further reported finding was that TCR beta sequences accurately predicted the HLA-A and HLA-B alleles for most subjects in the first cohort. In this cohort, only TCR beta chains were sequenced, and detectable features were limited by the absence of alpha or paired-chain data. Compared with equally common non-associated chains, HLA-associated TCR beta chains in a later analysis were more clonally expanded and had lower generation probabilities. The classifier was reported to diagnose cytomegalovirus status with high specificity and sensitivity in both the original and validation cohorts. When HLA alleles, especially DR and DQ, strongly co-occurred, TCR associations were difficult to assign to individual alleles. In a later analysis, 16,951 TCR beta sequences were associated with specific HLA alleles at a false discovery rate of 0.05. The only immune exposure information available for the cohort was CMV serostatus. An association between a missense DCLRE1C variant and V-gene and J-gene trimming of TCR beta chains was found in a later genetic analysis and replicated in an independent cohort. Because HLA typing was missing for some donors at each locus, association tests included only the typed subset. The earlier analysis of approximately 590 of the donors excluded 15 to 20 rarely observed V segments, including chromosome 9 orphons, because counts were too low. Roughly uniform sequencing depth across donors was assumed in presence/absence analyses, although this assumption may not hold. It was suggested by the authors that the approach could potentially be generalized to other disease states and immunological phenotypes. Linkage disequilibrium might explain the correlated functional status among segregating V segments, but an unknown experimental factor could not be ruled out.

CDR1 and CDR2, looked up from the germline V gene, are SQVTM and ANQGSEA. The CDR3 covers 14 residues, taking in both the cysteine and the phenylalanine. CDR3 DNA is the only sequence kept; it has 42 bases, read in frame from the first base. Trimming accounts for 4 bases at V and 3 bases at J, while the number of junction bases matched to no gene is 5. The TCR comes from a man aged 18 to 35 in good health and CMV-seronegative. Sequenced sample: PBMCs. The chain is encoded by TRBV29-1 joined to TRBJ2-5; TRBD1 agrees with 10 junctional bases. The DNA sequence is TGCAGCGTTGGGGGGGACAGGGGAAAAGAGACCCAGTACTTC. Its protein is CSVGGDRGKETQYF.